These 18 T cell receptor beta chains share one sample of origin, sequenced in a study of T-cell reconstitution after alpha-beta-depleted transplantation in children. A library of TCRbeta sequences, prepared with unique molecular identifiers, was generated. TCRdb independently ran MiXCR on the PCR reads; one entry per CDR3 protein. The repertoire consists of some 390,000 distinct CDR3 sequences, with just over 20% occurring once and the leading ten covering approximately 3.8%. Here the sequenced sample was PBMCs from the stem cell graft donor, taken from the stem cell graft. Receptors originate from a human donor who donated a stem cell graft to a child with acute myeloid leukemia.

This clonotype was seen only a few times. This CDR3 is CASSLVQYNEQFF. The CDR3 DNA sequence: TGTGCCAGCAGTTTAGTACAGTACAATGAGCAGTTCTTC. The chain combines TRBV28 with TRBJ2-1; no definite D call. Germline CDR1 is MDHEN and CDR2 is SYDVKM. There are 13 residues in the CDR3. V dropped 2 bases and J dropped 4 bases, with 6 bases sitting between them.

This clonotype has a handful of counts. This sequence joins TRBV5-6 and TRBJ2-1, with TRBD2 matching over 7 bases. The J segment lost 2 bases and the V segment lost 7 bases, leaving 6 bases of the junction unmatched. There are 14 residues in the CDR3. Germline V gene sequence: CDR1 SGHDT, CDR2 YYEEEE. The DNA for the CDR3 is TGTGCCAGCCTCCGACTAGCAGCCTACAATGAGCAGTTCTTC. Protein product: CASLRLAAYNEQFF.

This chain uses TRBV20-1 with TRBJ2-1; 14 positions agree with TRBD2. Germline CDR1 reads DFQATT; CDR2 reads SNEGSKA (reference sequence). J lost 15 bases, V lost 4 bases, and 11 bases had no gene match. This CDR3 region has 14 residues. The CDR3 DNA reads as TGCAGTGCTACCTCCCCGGGACTAGCGGGAGCTCGGTTCTTC. Residues: CSATSPGLAGARFF.

The genes are TRBV20-1 and TRBJ2-3; D unresolved. CDR1 and CDR2 from the germline V gene are DFQATT and SNEGSKA (reference sequence). V was cut by 3 bases and J by 6 bases, with 10 bases left in between. The CDR3 totals 12 residues. CDR3 loop: CSASRLGDTQYF. In nucleotides, the CDR3 is TGCAGTGCTAGCCGTTTGGGCGATACGCAGTATTTT.

The gene calls are TRBV5-1 and TRBJ2-1, with 11 bases that match TRBD1. The germline V gene has CDR1 SGHRS and CDR2 YFSETQ. Germline trimming cut 3 bases from V and 3 bases from J; bases unmatched to any gene: 2. This CDR3 has 15 amino acids. The CDR3 loop is CASSWGTGGYNEQFF. CDR3 bases: TGCGCCAGCAGCTGGGGGACAGGGGGCTACAATGAGCAGTTCTTC.

V gene TRBV14 combines with J gene TRBJ2-1, with unresolved D. V was trimmed by 1 base and J by 8 bases, leaving 15 bases between them. Germline assignment: CDR1 SGHDN and CDR2 FVKESK. The CDR3 is 15 residues long. CDR3 in amino acids: CASSQATTRWDEQFF. For the CDR3, the DNA is TGTGCCAGCAGCCAAGCAACTACTCGCTGGGATGAGCAGTTCTTC.

Many counts were recorded for this clonotype. V is TRBV29-1 and J is TRBJ2-7, with 12 nucleotides matching TRBD2. With V trimmed by 7 bases and J by 4 bases, 5 bases remained unmatched. The CDR3 spans 13 residues. Germline V gives CDR1 SQVTM, CDR2 ANQGSEA. The CDR3 DNA reads as TGCAGCGCCTCGACTAGCGGGAGTTACGAGCAGTACTTC. This sequence encodes CSASTSGSYEQYF.

This chain links TRBV28 with TRBJ1-3, with 9 bases aligning to TRBD1. This CDR3 contains 17 residues. J lost 4 bases, V lost 6 bases, and 13 bases had no gene match. The V gene's germline CDR1 is MDHEN and CDR2 SYDVKM. CDR3 amino acids: CASRSHPGQGFGNTIYF. The CDR3 bases are TGTGCCAGCAGATCCCACCCGGGACAGGGTTTCGGAAACACCATATATTTT.

About this clonotype: This may come from a read error, since a much larger clone is one base off. The genes are TRBV27 and TRBJ2-3; D call uncertain. The CDR3 extends over 11 amino acids. Germline CDR1 and CDR2: MNHEY and SMNVEV (reference sequence). V was clipped by 7 bases and J by 2 bases, with 4 bases between them. CDR3 bases: TGTGCCAGCAAATACACAGATACGCAGTATTTT. It codes for CASKYTDTQYF.

This clonotype appeared a few times. The chain employs TRBV5-1 and TRBJ2-7, with 11 bases lining up with TRBD2. V gave up 6 bases and J gave up 2 bases; unmatched junction bases: 4. Germline loops: CDR1 SGHRS, CDR2 YFSETQ. The length of the CDR3 is 14 residues. The CDR3, as DNA: TGCGCCAGCAAACTAGCGGGAGACCCCTACGAGCAGTACTTC. It encodes CASKLAGDPYEQYF.

This clonotype was seen more than once but under ten times. The chain recombines TRBV15 with TRBJ2-2; weak D call: TRBD1 (6 bases). CDR3 length: 15 amino acids. Germline CDR1 LNHNV, CDR2 YYDKDF (reference sequence). V dropped 1 base and J dropped 3 bases, with 9 bases sitting between them. The CDR3 loop reads CATSRARGHTGELFF. For the CDR3, the DNA is TGTGCCACCAGCAGAGCCAGGGGACACACCGGGGAGCTGTTTTTT. Based on the CDR3 plus reference TRBV15 and TRBJ2-2, the full variable domain is DAMVIQNPRYQVTQFGKPVTLSCSQTLNHNVMYWYQQKSSQAPKLLFHYYDKDFNNEADTPDNFQSRRPNTSFCFLDIRSPGLGDTAMYLCATSRARGHTGELFFGEGSRLTVL.

This clonotype was observed a handful of times. The rearrangement uses TRBV5-5 and TRBJ2-1, with D uncertain. Germline V gives CDR1 SGHKS, CDR2 YYEKEE (reference sequence). Trimming removed 0 bases from V and 2 bases from J, with 12 bases in between. The CDR3 is made up of 16 amino acids. The CDR3 here is CASSLGLLVPYNEQFF. The CDR3 DNA is TGTGCCAGCAGCTTGGGTTTGCTAGTCCCCTACAATGAGCAGTTCTTC.

The table lists this clonotype with a few counts. The chain carries TRBV20-1 and TRBJ1-6; D uncertain. The length of the CDR3 is 14 residues. The V end lost 3 bases, the J end lost 5 bases, and 11 bases lay between the germline ends. The germline gives CDR1 DFQATT, CDR2 SNEGSKA (reference sequence). CDR3 bases: TGCAGTGCTAGGGCCGGGAACAATAATTCACCCCTCCACTTT. This gives the protein CSARAGNNNSPLHF.

This chain links TRBV29-1 with TRBJ2-7; D is unclear. Germline-derived CDR1 and CDR2 are SQVTM and ANQGSEA. Trimming took 6 bases from V and 4 from J, leaving 10 bases between them. The CDR3 totals 11 residues. This chain's CDR3 is CSVYTGYEQYF. In DNA, the CDR3 is TGCAGCGTGTACACGGGTTACGAGCAGTACTTC.

CDR3 loop: CASSSPLTRQYF. The DNA for the CDR3 is TGTGCCAGCAGTTCCCCCTTGACTAGGCAGTATTTT. V gene TRBV28 combines with J gene TRBJ2-3, with a possible D match to TRBD2 (6 bases). The V end was cut by 4 bases, the J end by 11 bases, with 13 bases between. Germline-derived CDR1 and CDR2 are MDHEN and SYDVKM. This CDR3 contains 12 residues.

As to this clonotype: A read error is possible here, since a much larger clone lies one base away. The J gene is TRBJ2-7, the V gene TRBV6-5, with D possibly TRBD1 on 5 matching bases. Germline V CDR1 and CDR2: MNHEY, SVGAGI. The CDR3 length is 12 residues. V lost 6 bases to trimming and J lost 3 bases, with 9 bases between them. This CDR3 reads CASRHDSYEQYF. The CDR3 DNA reads as TGTGCCAGCAGACACGACAGCTACGAGCAGTACTTC.

This rearrangement joins TRBV7-2 to TRBJ2-1; TRBD1 aligns across 10 bases. This CDR3 is built from 13 residues. CDR1 is SGHTA and CDR2 is FQGNSA in the germline V gene. The V and J ends lost 10 bases and 8 bases, in that order; junction bases with no gene match: 8. CDR3 protein: CANDRGLGDEQFF. CDR3 sequence (DNA): TGTGCCAACGACAGGGGGCTTGGGGATGAGCAGTTCTTC.

This clonotype has a count of ten or more. The chain joins TRBV29-1 to TRBJ2-5; D not resolved. CDR1 and CDR2 (germline): SQVTM, ANQGSEA. Trimming cost V 5 bases and J 0 bases, with 10 bases left between them. This CDR3 is 13 amino acids long. CDR3 coding DNA: TGCAGCGTTAGCCCCGACTACCAAGAGACCCAGTACTTC. Translated, it gives CSVSPDYQETQYF.